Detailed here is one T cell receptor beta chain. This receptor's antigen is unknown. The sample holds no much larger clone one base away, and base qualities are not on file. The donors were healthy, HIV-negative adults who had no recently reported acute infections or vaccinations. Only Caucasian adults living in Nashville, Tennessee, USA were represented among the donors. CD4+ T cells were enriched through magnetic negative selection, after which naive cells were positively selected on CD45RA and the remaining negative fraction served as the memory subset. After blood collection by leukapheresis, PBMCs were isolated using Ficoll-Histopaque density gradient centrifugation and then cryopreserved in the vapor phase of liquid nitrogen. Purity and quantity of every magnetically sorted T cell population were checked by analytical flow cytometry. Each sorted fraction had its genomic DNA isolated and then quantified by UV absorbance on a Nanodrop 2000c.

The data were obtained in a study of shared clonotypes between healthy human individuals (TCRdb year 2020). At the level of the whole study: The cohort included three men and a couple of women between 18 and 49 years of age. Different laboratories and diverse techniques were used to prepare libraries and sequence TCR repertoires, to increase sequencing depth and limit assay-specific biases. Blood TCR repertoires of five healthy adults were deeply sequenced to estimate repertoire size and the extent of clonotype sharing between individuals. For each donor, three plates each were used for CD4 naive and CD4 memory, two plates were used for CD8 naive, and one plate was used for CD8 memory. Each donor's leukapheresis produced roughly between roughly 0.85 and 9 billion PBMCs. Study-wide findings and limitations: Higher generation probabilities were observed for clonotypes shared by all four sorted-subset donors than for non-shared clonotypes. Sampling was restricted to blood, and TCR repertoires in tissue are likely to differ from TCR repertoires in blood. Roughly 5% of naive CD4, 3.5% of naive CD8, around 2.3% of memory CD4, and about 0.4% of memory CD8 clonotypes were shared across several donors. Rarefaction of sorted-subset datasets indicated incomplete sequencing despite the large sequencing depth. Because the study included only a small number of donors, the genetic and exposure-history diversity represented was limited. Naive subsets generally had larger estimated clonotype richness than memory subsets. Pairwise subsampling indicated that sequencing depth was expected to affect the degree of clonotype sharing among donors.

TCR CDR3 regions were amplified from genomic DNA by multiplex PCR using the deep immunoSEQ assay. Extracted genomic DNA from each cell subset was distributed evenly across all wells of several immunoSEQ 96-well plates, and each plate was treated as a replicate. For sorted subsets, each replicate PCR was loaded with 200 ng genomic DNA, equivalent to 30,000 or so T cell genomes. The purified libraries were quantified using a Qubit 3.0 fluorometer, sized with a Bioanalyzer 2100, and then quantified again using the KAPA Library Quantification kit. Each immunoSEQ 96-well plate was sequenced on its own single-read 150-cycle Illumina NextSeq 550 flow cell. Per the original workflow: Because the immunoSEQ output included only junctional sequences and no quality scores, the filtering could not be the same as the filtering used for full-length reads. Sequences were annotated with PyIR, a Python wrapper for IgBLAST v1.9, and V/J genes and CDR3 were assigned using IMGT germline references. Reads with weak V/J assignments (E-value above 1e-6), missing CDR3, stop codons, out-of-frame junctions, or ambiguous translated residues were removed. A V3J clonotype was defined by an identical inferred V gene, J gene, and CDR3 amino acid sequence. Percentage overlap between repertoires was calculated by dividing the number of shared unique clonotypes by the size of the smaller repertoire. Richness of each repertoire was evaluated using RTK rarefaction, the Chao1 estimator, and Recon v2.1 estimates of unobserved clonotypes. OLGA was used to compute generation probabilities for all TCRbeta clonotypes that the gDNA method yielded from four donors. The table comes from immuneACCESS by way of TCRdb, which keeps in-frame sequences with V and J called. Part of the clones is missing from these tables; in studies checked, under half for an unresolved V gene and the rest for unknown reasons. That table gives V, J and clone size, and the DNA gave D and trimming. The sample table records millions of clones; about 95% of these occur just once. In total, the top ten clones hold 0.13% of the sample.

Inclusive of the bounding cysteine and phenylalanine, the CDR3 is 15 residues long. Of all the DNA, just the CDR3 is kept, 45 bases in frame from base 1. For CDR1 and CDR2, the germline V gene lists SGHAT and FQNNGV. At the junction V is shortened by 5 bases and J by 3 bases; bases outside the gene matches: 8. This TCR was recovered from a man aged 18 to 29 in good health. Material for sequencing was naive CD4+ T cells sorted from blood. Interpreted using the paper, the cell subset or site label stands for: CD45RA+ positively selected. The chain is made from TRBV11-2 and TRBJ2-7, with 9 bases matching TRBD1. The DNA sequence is TGTGCCAGCAGCGAGGGACAGGGTACAAGCTACGAGCAGTACTTC. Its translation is CASSEGQGTSYEQYF.